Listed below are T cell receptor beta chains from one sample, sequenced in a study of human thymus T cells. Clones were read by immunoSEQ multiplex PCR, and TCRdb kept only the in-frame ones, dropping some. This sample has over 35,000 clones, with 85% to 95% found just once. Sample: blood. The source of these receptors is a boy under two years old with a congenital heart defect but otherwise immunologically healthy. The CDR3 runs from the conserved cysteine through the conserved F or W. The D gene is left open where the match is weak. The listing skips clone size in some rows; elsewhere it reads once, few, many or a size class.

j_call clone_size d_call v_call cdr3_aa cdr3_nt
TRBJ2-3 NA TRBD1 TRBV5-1 CASSFRDREGDTQYF TGCGCCAGCAGCTTCCGGGACAGGGAAGGAGATACGCAGTATTTT
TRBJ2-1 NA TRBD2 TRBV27 CASSLLSGGEQFF TGTGCCAGCAGTTTACTGTCGGGGGGTGAGCAGTTCTTC
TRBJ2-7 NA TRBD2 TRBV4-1 CASSRRLAGDFSYEQYF TGCGCCAGCAGCCGGAGACTAGCGGGGGATTTCTCCTACGAGCAGTACTTC
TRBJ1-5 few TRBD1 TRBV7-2 CASTDRVGQPQHF TGTGCCAGCACCGACAGGGTCGGGCAGCCCCAGCATTTT
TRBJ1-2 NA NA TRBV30 CAWTLTGYGYTF TGTGCCTGGACCCTCACAGGGTATGGCTACACCTTC
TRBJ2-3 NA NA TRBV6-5 CASSGHNTDTQYF TGTGCCAGCAGCGGACACAACACAGATACGCAGTATTTT
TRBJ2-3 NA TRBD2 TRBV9 CASSPSGDTQYF TGTGCCAGCAGTCCTAGCGGGGATACGCAGTATTTT
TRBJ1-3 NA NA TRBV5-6 CASQGSGNTIYF TGTGCCAGCCAGGGGTCCGGAAACACCATATATTTT
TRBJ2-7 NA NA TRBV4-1 CASSQGRGVPYEQYF TGCGCCAGCAGCCAAGGCAGGGGGGTACCCTACGAGCAGTACTTC
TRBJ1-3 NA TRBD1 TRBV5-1 CASSSDRGPGNTIYF TGCGCCAGCAGCTCCGACAGGGGGCCGGGAAACACCATATATTTT
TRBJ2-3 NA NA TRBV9 CASSVGTGGYTDTQYF TGTGCCAGCAGCGTAGGGACGGGGGGCTACACAGATACGCAGTATTTT
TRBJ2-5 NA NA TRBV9 CASSAGHQETQYF TGTGCCAGCAGCGCGGGACACCAAGAGACCCAGTACTTC
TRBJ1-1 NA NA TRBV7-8 CASSLGTVEAFF TGTGCCAGCAGCTTAGGGACAGTTGAAGCTTTCTTT
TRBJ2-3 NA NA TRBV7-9 CASSLAPSTDTQYF TGTGCCAGCAGCTTAGCCCCAAGCACAGATACGCAGTATTTT
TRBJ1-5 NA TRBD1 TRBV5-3 CARRHNRQGNQPQHF TGTGCCAGAAGACATAATAGACAGGGGAATCAGCCCCAGCATTTT
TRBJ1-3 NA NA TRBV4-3 CASSQDWSRYSGNTIYF TGCGCCAGCAGCCAAGATTGGAGCAGGTACTCTGGAAACACCATATATTTT
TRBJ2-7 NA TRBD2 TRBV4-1 CASSQASGGTYSYEQYF TGCGCCAGCAGCCAGGCTAGCGGGGGGACCTACTCCTACGAGCAGTACTTC
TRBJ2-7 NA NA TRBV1 CTSSQDQGRGSKSYEQYF TGCACCAGCAGCCAAGACCAGGGGAGGGGGTCGAAAAGCTACGAGCAGTACTTC
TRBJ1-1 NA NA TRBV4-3 CASSHGRGTEAFF TGCGCCAGCAGCCATGGCAGAGGAACTGAAGCTTTCTTT
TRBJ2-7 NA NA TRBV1 CTSSQEDRGYEQYF TGCACCAGCAGCCAAGAGGACAGGGGGTACGAGCAGTACTTC
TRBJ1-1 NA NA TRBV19 CASSFLDSPKAFF TGTGCCAGTAGTTTTCTCGACAGCCCAAAAGCTTTCTTT
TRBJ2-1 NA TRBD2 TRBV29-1 CSVRRGGQNEQFF TGCAGCGTTCGCCGGGGGGGCCAAAATGAGCAGTTCTTC
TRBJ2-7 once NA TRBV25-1 CASSEIRGGEQYF TGTGCCAGCAGTGAAATCAGGGGAGGCGAGCAGTACTTC
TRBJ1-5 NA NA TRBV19 CAPKGGGSNQPQHF TGTGCTCCCAAAGGAGGAGGTAGCAATCAGCCCCAGCATTTT
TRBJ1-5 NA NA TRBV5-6 CASSRIGLRDQPQHF TGTGCCAGCAGCAGGATTGGACTGCGGGATCAGCCCCAGCATTTT
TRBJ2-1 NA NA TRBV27 CASSLPPRGNEQFF TGTGCCAGCAGTTTACCACCGCGGGGCAATGAGCAGTTCTTC
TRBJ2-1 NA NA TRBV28 CASSRYNEQFF TGTGCCAGCAGTCGCTACAATGAGCAGTTCTTC
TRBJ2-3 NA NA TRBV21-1 CASTLGEGGTDTQYF TGTGCCAGCACCCTAGGAGAGGGTGGCACAGATACGCAGTATTTT
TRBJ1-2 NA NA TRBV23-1 CASSQTSKHGYTF TGCGCCAGCAGTCAAACCTCAAAACATGGCTACACCTTC
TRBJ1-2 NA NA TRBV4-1 CASRLTGSNYGYTF TGCGCCAGCAGGTTAACAGGGTCTAACTATGGCTACACCTTC
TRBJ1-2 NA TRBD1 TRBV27 CASSLQGANYGYTF TGTGCCAGCAGTTTACAGGGGGCTAACTATGGCTACACCTTC
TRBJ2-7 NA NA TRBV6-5 CAGALHYEQYF TGTGCCGGGGCACTCCACTACGAGCAGTACTTC
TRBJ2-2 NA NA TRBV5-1 CASSFRGGTGELFF TGCGCCAGCAGCTTCAGGGGTGGAACCGGGGAGCTGTTTTTT
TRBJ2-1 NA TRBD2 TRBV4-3 CASSQAGGPYNEQFF TGCGCCAGCAGCCAAGCGGGGGGGCCTTACAATGAGCAGTTCTTC
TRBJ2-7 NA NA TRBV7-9 CASTTSRGFSYEQYF TGTGCCAGCACCACTTCCCGTGGCTTTTCCTACGAGCAGTACTTC
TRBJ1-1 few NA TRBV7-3 CASSLRAGKAFF TGTGCCAGCAGCTTACGAGCAGGCAAAGCTTTCTTT
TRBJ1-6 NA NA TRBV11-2 CASSSGSFNSPLHF TGTGCCAGCAGCTCCGGGTCTTTTAATTCACCCCTCCACTTT
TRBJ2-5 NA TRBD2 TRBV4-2 CASSQPPSGGPETQYF TGTGCCAGCAGCCAACCTCCTAGCGGGGGGCCAGAGACCCAGTACTTC
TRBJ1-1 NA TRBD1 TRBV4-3 CASSQRGQGCNTEAFF TGCGCCAGCAGCCAAAGGGGACAGGGGTGTAACACTGAAGCTTTCTTT
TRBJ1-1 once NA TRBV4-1 CASSRTGGADTEAFF TGCGCCAGCAGCCGAACGGGAGGGGCGGACACTGAAGCTTTCTTT
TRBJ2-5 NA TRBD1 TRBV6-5 CASSTARGWETQYF TGTGCCAGCAGTACCGCCAGGGGGTGGGAGACCCAGTACTTC
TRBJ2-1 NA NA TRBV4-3 CASSQERTGRNEQFF TGCGCCAGCAGCCAAGAGAGGACGGGAAGAAATGAGCAGTTCTTC
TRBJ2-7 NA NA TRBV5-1 CASSLVGDYEQYF TGCGCCAGCAGCTTGGTGGGAGACTACGAGCAGTACTTC
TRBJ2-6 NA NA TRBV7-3 CASSPSRDSSGANVLTF TGTGCCAGCAGCCCGTCCCGGGACTCCTCCGGGGCCAACGTCCTGACTTTC
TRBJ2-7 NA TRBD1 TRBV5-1 CASRTGTAYEQYF TGCGCCAGCAGAACCGGGACAGCCTACGAGCAGTACTTC
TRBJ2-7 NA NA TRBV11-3 CASSPGGGPIYEQYF TGTGCCAGCAGCCCAGGAGGGGGTCCCATCTACGAGCAGTACTTC
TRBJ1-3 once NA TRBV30 CAWTVVLDSLSGNTIYF TGTGCCTGGACTGTTGTTTTGGACAGTCTTTCTGGAAACACCATATATTTT